This TCR beta chain was obtained from a study of beta chain features in type 1 diabetes. Study as a whole: Patients did not differ from healthy donors in age, gender or cell yield.

In this sample, this clone turned up a few times. What it binds is unknown. The V end lost 0 bases, the J end lost 1 base, and 11 bases lay between the germline ends. Germline CDR1 is GTSNPN and CDR2 is SVGIG (reference sequence). This CDR3 is 15 amino acids long. Expressed TCRB transcripts got sequenced, as all isolated RNA was reverse transcribed. The protocol was immunoSEQ multiplex PCR, while the TCRdb copy is restricted to in-frame clones and leaves out a portion. Of 600,000 or so clones in the sample, over 12% are singletons; the top ten hold less than 0.04%. The study, taken as a whole, reports: Moderate yet significant TCRB CDR3 shortening was seen in Type 1 diabetes patients in all four CD4+ subsets.

The sequence derives from a man between 18 and 29 years old with type 1 diabetes. Input material: naive CD4+ T cells from blood. The chain has TRBV30 and TRBJ2-3, with D possibly matching TRBD1 (5 bases). CDR3 DNA sequence: TGTGCCTGGAGTGTACGAACAGGCGGCACAGATACGCAGTATTTT. It codes for CAWSVRTGGTDTQYF.